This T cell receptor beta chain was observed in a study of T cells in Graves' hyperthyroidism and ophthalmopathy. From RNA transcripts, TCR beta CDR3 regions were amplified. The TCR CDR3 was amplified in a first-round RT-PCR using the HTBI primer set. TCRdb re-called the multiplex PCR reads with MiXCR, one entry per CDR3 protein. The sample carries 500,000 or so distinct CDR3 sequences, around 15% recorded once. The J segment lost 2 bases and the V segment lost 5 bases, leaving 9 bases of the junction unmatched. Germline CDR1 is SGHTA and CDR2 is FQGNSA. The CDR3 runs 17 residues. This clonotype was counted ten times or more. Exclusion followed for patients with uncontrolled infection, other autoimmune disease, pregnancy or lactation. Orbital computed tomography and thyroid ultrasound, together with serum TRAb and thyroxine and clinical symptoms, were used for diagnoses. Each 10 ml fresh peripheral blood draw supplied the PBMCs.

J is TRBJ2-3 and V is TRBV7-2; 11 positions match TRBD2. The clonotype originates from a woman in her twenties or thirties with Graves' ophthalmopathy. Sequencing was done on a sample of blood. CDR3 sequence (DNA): TGTGCCAGCAGCACCTCCTTTAGCGGGAGGGCCACAGATACGCAGTATTTT. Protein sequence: CASSTSFSGRATDTQYF.